Listed here are 18 T cell receptor beta chains from one sample, sequenced in a study of shared clonotypes between healthy human individuals. TCRdb keeps only in-frame clones here, not all; method: immunoSEQ multiplex PCR. The table lists about 490,000 clones, 65% to 85% of them singletons. Sequenced: PBMCs. The receptor source for this set is a woman in her thirties or forties in good health. Some clones in this sample may be carry-over from other donors' samples.

This rearrangement joins TRBV6-1 to TRBJ2-7; TRBD2 matches 9 bases. Germline V gives CDR1 MNHNS, CDR2 SASEGT. J gave up 1 base and V 6 bases, and 7 bases lay outside the gene matches. The CDR3 is 15 residues long. This CDR3 is CASRSLAGASYEQYF. For the CDR3, the DNA is TGTGCCAGCAGATCCTTAGCGGGGGCTTCCTACGAGCAGTACTTC.

This rearrangement joins TRBV19 to TRBJ2-2; D is ambiguous. Trimming removed 8 bases at V and 1 base at J, with 11 bases between. The germline V gene has CDR1 LNHDA and CDR2 SQIVND (reference sequence). The CDR3 has 14 residues. CDR3 DNA: TGTGCCAGTTTCTATACGGGGAACACCGGGGAGCTGTTTTTT. Translating gives CASFYTGNTGELFF.

This chain links TRBV4-1 with TRBJ2-3, with no clear D. The germline CDR1 and CDR2 sequences are MGHRA and YSYEKL. The length of the CDR3 is 12 residues. V was trimmed by 3 bases and J by 4 bases, leaving 5 bases between them. The CDR3 DNA reads as TGCGCCAGCAGCCAGGCCTCAGATACGCAGTATTTT. Its translation is CASSQASDTQYF.

Worth noting for this clone: A read error may be the cause here, since a much bigger clone is one base away. This same CDR3 is encoded by further DNA sequences in the sample. V and J are TRBV18 and TRBJ2-1, with D tentatively TRBD2 (6 bases). V shed 6 bases and J shed 16 bases, with 19 bases lying between them. The CDR3 consists of 12 residues. Germline-derived CDR1 and CDR2 are KGHSH and LQKENI. In DNA form, the CDR3 reads TGTGCCAGCTCGACTAGATCGGATGTTAAATTCTTC. Protein product: CASSTRSDVKFF.

V is TRBV30 and J is TRBJ2-2; D might be TRBD2 (5 bases). CDR3 length equals 16 residues. V was trimmed by 0 bases and J by 0 bases, leaving 11 bases between them. Germline-derived CDR1 and CDR2 are GTSNPN and SVGIG (reference sequence). CDR3 loop: CAWSVPGRANTGELFF. For the CDR3, the DNA is TGTGCCTGGAGTGTACCGGGGAGAGCGAACACCGGGGAGCTGTTTTTT. The whole variable domain, filled in from reference TRBV30 and TRBJ2-2, reads SQTIHQWPATLVQPVGSPLSLECTVEGTSNPNLYWYRQAAGRGLQLLFYSVGIGQISSEVPQNLSASRPQDRQFILSSKKLLLSDSGFYLCAWSVPGRANTGELFFGEGSRLTVL.

A word on this clone: This likely traces to a read error, being one base from a far larger clone. V and J are TRBV5-1 and TRBJ2-2; TRBD2 aligns across 7 bases. The CDR3 runs 16 residues. Trimming cost V 4 bases and J 5 bases; bases outside gene matches: 11. In germline, CDR1 is SGHRS, CDR2 YFSETQ. CDR3 DNA sequence: TGCGCCAGCAGCACGCGTCGGGCGGGAGATACCGGGGAGCTGTTTTTT. Translated: CASSTRRAGDTGELFF.

The chain recombines TRBV4-2 with TRBJ2-3; 7 bases are a match to TRBD1. The V gene's germline CDR1 is LGHNA and CDR2 YNFKEQ. The CDR3 contains 16 residues. The V and J ends lost 0 bases and 3 bases, in that order; junction bases with no gene match: 6. CDR3 nucleotide sequence: TGTGCCAGCAGCCAAGATTATAAACAGGGGACAGATACGCAGTATTTT. As protein: CASSQDYKQGTDTQYF.

Remarks on this clone: It is likely a read error: a sequence one base away is far more abundant. Other nucleotide sequences in the sample specify the same CDR3. This chain joins TRBV19 and TRBJ1-5; TRBD1 aligns across 7 bases. Germline CDR1 is LNHDA and CDR2 is SQIVND (reference sequence). This CDR3 contains 15 residues. Trimming took 6 bases from V and 4 from J; bases not matched to a gene: 9. The CDR3 bases are TGTGCCAGTAGCGTAGGGACAGCTAGTAATCAGCCCCAGCATTTT. This gives the protein CASSVGTASNQPQHF. Variable domain in full (rest from reference TRBV19 and TRBJ1-5): DGGITQSPKYLFRKEGQNVTLSCEQNLNHDAMYWYRQDPGQGLRLIYYSQIVNDFQKGDIAEGYSVSREKKESFPLTVTSAQKNPTAFYLCASSVGTASNQPQHFGDGTRLSIL.

In regard to this clone: A read error is the likely source, as a far larger clone sits one nucleotide away. The conserved final phenylalanine or tryptophan is absent from the CDR3, which likely points to a read error. V gene TRBV25-1 combines with J gene TRBJ1-1; D is perhaps TRBD1 (5 bases). Germline values: CDR1 MGHDK, CDR2 SYGVNS. V lost 0 bases to trimming and J lost 3 bases, with 8 bases between them. This CDR3 spans 14 amino acids. CDR3 in amino acids: CASSEYVGDTEAFL. The CDR3 bases are TGTGCCAGCAGTGAATATGTAGGGGACACTGAAGCTTTCCTT.

Concerning this clone itself: With only one base between it and a far larger clone, this is likely a read error. The J gene is TRBJ1-5, the V gene TRBV30; possibly TRBD1 for D (6 bases). The CDR3 covers 13 residues. In germline, CDR1 is GTSNPN, CDR2 SVGIG (reference sequence). Deletions cut 3 bases from V and 6 bases from J, with 12 bases between. CDR3 sequence reads: CAWSNGGSQPQHF. The CDR3 nucleotides read TGTGCCTGGAGCAACGGGGGCAGTCAGCCCCAGCATTTT.

Notes on this clone: A far larger clone is off by one base, so a read error is likely. The sample holds other DNA sequences that translate to the same CDR3. The gene calls are TRBV5-1 and TRBJ2-7; 7 bases line up with TRBD2. Germline V gives CDR1 SGHRS, CDR2 YFSETQ. J was trimmed by 5 bases and V by 2 bases; bases with no gene match: 7. This CDR3 spans 14 amino acids. The CDR3 nucleotides are TGCGCCAGCAGCTTAAGGGCGGGAGAAGACGAGCAGTACTTC. Residues: CASSLRAGEDEQYF.

Points on this clone: It differs at one base from a far larger clone, so likely a read error. The same CDR3 can be traced to other DNA sequences in this sample. The chain couples TRBV5-1 to TRBJ2-2, with 11 nucleotides matching TRBD2. The germline CDR1 and CDR2 sequences are SGHRS and YFSETQ. This CDR3 comprises 16 residues. For the CDR3, the DNA is TGCGCCAGCAGCCCTAGCGGGAGGACGGACACCGGGGAGCTATTTTTT. It encodes CASSPSGRTDTGELFF.

As regards this clone: This same CDR3 is encoded by further DNA sequences in the sample. The chain links TRBV5-1 to TRBJ2-7; D might be TRBD2 (5 bases). V was shortened by 0 bases and J by 3 bases, with 13 bases between the two germline ends. Germline CDR1 SGHRS, CDR2 YFSETQ. The CDR3 length is 15 residues. CDR3 nucleotide sequence: TGCGCCAGCAGCTTGGTCGGGGTAACCAACTACGAGCAGTACTTC. This encodes CASSLVGVTNYEQYF.

The chain has TRBV2 and TRBJ1-1, with 11 bases aligning to TRBD1. J was trimmed by 6 bases and V by 7 bases; bases with no gene match: 4. The CDR3 consists of 13 residues. Per the germline V gene, CDR1 is SNHLY and CDR2 is FYNNEI. CDR3 sequence reads: CASTDRGLAEAFF. The CDR3 DNA is TGTGCCAGCACGGACAGGGGGCTGGCTGAAGCTTTCTTT. The whole variable domain, remainder taken from reference TRBV2 and TRBJ1-1, is EPEVTQTPSHQVTQMGQEVILRCVPISNHLYFYWYRQILGQKVEFLVSFYNNEISEKSEIFDDQFSVERPDGSNFTLKIRSTKLEDSAMYFCASTDRGLAEAFFGQGTRLTVV.

V is TRBV10-3 and J is TRBJ1-5, with D perhaps matching TRBD1 (5 bases). CDR1 and CDR2 (germline): ENHRY, SYGVKD. V shed 4 bases and J shed 4 bases, with 14 bases lying between them. The CDR3 extends over 15 amino acids. For the CDR3, the DNA is TGTGCCATCAGTGTTGGGGGGGAGGTAAATCAGCCCCAGCATTTT. It yields the protein CAISVGGEVNQPQHF.

For this clone: A far larger clone is a single base away, which makes a read error likely. The J gene is TRBJ1-4, the V gene TRBV15, with D uncertain. The CDR3 has 14 amino acids. Germline CDR1 and CDR2: LNHNV and YYDKDF (reference sequence). With 0 bases removed from V and 6 bases from J, the gap between germline ends came to 8 bases. The CDR3 DNA sequence: TGTGCCACCAGCAGAGATTCCTTTGATGAAAAACTGTTTTTT. Amino acids: CATSRDSFDEKLFF.

The rearrangement links TRBV2 to TRBJ2-5; possible D gene TRBD2, 7 bases. Germline V gene lookup returns CDR1 SNHLY and CDR2 FYNNEI. V was shortened by 8 bases and J by 5 bases, with 15 bases between the two germline ends. This CDR3 contains 13 residues. Here the CDR3 DNA reads TGTGCCAGCGGGGGGCTAGCGGCGGAGACCCAGTACTTC. It yields the protein CASGGLAAETQYF.

V is TRBV29-1 and J is TRBJ2-1; D is ambiguous. The V and J ends lost 4 bases and 9 bases respectively, with 10 bases between them. CDR1 is SQVTM, CDR2 ANQGSEA, per germline. The length of the CDR3 is 11 residues. This chain's CDR3 is CSVAGGGEQFF. CDR3 nucleotides: TGCAGCGTTGCGGGTGGTGGTGAGCAGTTCTTC.